Below, 20 T cell receptor beta chains from the same sample are listed, as sequenced in a study of blood T cell repertoires in COVID-19 (dated by TCRdb to 2019 to 2021). Library method: the immunoSEQ multiplex PCR assay. As stored in TCRdb, this immuneACCESS dataset retains in-frame rearrangements with V and J assigned. A fraction of the clones does not appear; measured against another copy, unresolved V genes explain less than half of the discrepancy, and the remainder lacks a known reason. The sample table shows some 150,000 clones, and 80% to 90% are seen once. 3% to 4% of the sample is held by the ten biggest clonotypes. Sequencing was done on a sample of peripheral blood. These receptors were taken from a woman aged 55 to 70 who had recovered from COVID-19.

The V gene is TRBV25-1, the J gene TRBJ2-3; possible D gene TRBD1, 7 bases. The CDR3 consists of 18 residues. CDR1 and CDR2 (germline): MGHDK, SYGVNS. Trimming cost V 2 bases and J 6 bases, with 24 bases left between them. CDR3 sequence: CASSETGGRGELGDTQYF. CDR3 DNA sequence: TGTGCCAGCAGTGAAACGGGCGGCAGGGGGGAACTGGGGGATACGCAGTATTTT.

The chain combines TRBV4-2 with TRBJ2-7, with TRBD2 matching 12 bases. CDR3 size: 16 residues. After removal of 3 bases from V and 4 bases from J, the junction contained 7 bases not matched to a gene. Germline CDR1 is LGHNA and CDR2 is YNFKEQ. CDR3 sequence: CASSQASGGALYEQYF. The CDR3 nucleotides read TGTGCCAGCAGCCAGGCTAGCGGGGGGGCCTTGTACGAGCAGTACTTC.

This clone is a singleton in its sample. The chain has TRBV15 and TRBJ2-5; a weak D match, TRBD2 (6 bases). The CDR3 consists of 15 residues. V was cut by 4 bases and J by 5 bases, with 17 bases left in between. Per the germline V gene, CDR1 is LNHNV and CDR2 is YYDKDF (reference sequence). CDR3 loop: CATSMGRRERETQYF. CDR3 sequence (DNA): TGTGCCACCAGCATGGGCCGACGGGAGCGGGAGACCCAGTACTTC.

V and J are TRBV28 and TRBJ2-7, with TRBD1 identical over 10 bases. V shed 6 bases, J shed 0 bases, and the junction held 5 bases outside the gene matches. Germline CDR1 reads MDHEN; CDR2 reads SYDVKM. This CDR3 has 15 amino acids. The CDR3 nucleotides read TGTGCCAGCAGGGGGACAGGGGACGGCTCCTACGAGCAGTACTTC. It specifies CASRGTGDGSYEQYF.

The rearrangement uses TRBV19 and TRBJ1-5; 8 bases are a match to TRBD1. The CDR3 is made up of 16 amino acids. The V and J ends lost 4 bases and 4 bases, in that order; junction bases with no gene match: 9. CDR1 LNHDA and CDR2 SQIVND come from the germline V gene (reference sequence). Here the CDR3 reads CASSTFGTGVNQPQHF. In DNA, the CDR3 is TGTGCCAGTAGTACTTTCGGGACAGGAGTAAATCAGCCCCAGCATTTT.

The CDR3 bases are TGCAGTGCTAGTCCCCAGGGGATGGCTTACTACACCTTC. This gives the protein CSASPQGMAYYTF. J is TRBJ1-2 and V is TRBV20-1, with D perhaps matching TRBD1 (6 bases). The CDR3 totals 13 residues. V lost 3 bases, J lost 10 bases, and 18 bases lay in between. CDR1 is DFQATT, CDR2 SNEGSKA, per germline (reference sequence).

The J gene is TRBJ1-1, the V gene TRBV28; D is undetermined. Germline assignment: CDR1 MDHEN and CDR2 SYDVKM. The CDR3 length is 15 residues. The V end was cut by 1 base, the J end by 0 bases, with 9 bases between. The CDR3 nucleotides are TGTGCCAGCAGTTTATTAGCCGAGGTGAACACTGAAGCTTTCTTT. This encodes CASSLLAEVNTEAFF.

The rearrangement links TRBV6-4 to TRBJ1-1; a possible D gene is TRBD1 (6 bases). V lost 4 bases to trimming and J lost 4 bases, with 13 bases between them. Per germline, CDR1 MRHNA and CDR2 SNTAGT. The CDR3 loop spans 14 amino acids. The CDR3 sequence: CASSVEQGSTEAFF. The DNA of the CDR3 is TGTGCCAGCAGTGTCGAACAGGGCTCCACTGAAGCTTTCTTT.

This chain connects TRBV3-1 (or the pseudogene TRBV3-2) to TRBJ2-7, with 9 bases fitting TRBD1. CDR1 and CDR2 (germline): LGHDT, YNNKEL (reference sequence). This CDR3 is 14 amino acids long. V shed 6 bases, J shed 2 bases, and the junction held 5 bases outside the gene matches. DNA of the CDR3: TGTGCCAGCAGTCAGGGACAGGGTCCCTACGAGCAGTACTTC. This sequence encodes CASSQGQGPYEQYF.

The gene calls are TRBV2 and TRBJ1-2; perhaps TRBD1 as D (6 bases). Germline CDR1 is SNHLY and CDR2 is FYNNEI. V gave up 5 bases and J gave up 6 bases, with 19 bases separating them. The CDR3 loop spans 15 amino acids. For the CDR3, the DNA is TGTGCCAGCAGTTTATGGGACATCGCCGGAAATGGCTACACCTTC. This codes for CASSLWDIAGNGYTF.

The V gene is TRBV5-1, the J gene TRBJ2-5, with 16 bases that match TRBD2. This CDR3 contains 17 residues. Trimming took 3 bases from V and 2 from J; bases not matched to a gene: 4. Per germline, CDR1 SGHRS and CDR2 YFSETQ. The CDR3, as DNA: TGCGCCAGCAGCTCGGGACTAGCGGGGGGGTTTCAAGAGACCCAGTACTTC. Translating it yields CASSSGLAGGFQETQYF.

This chain links TRBV7-9 with TRBJ1-1; D perhaps matches TRBD1 (6 bases). Germline CDR1 SEHNR, CDR2 FQNEAQ (reference sequence). The CDR3 sequence is 16 residues long. The V gene lost 5 bases and the J gene lost 0 bases, with 16 bases spanning the gap. Written as DNA, the CDR3 is TGTGCCAGCAGCCCCCAGTCGAGGGGGATGAACACTGAAGCTTTCTTT. This encodes CASSPQSRGMNTEAFF.

This chain joins TRBV5-5 and TRBJ2-7; D may be TRBD1 (6 bases). CDR1 and CDR2 (germline): SGHKS, YYEKEE (reference sequence). The CDR3 runs to 15 residues. The V end lost 3 bases, the J end lost 3 bases, and 16 bases lay between the germline ends. In DNA form, the CDR3 reads TGTGCCAGCAGCTCACTACAGGGCACCCTCTACGAGCAGTACTTC. Its translation is CASSSLQGTLYEQYF.

V gene TRBV6-1 combines with J gene TRBJ2-5; 13 nucleotides agree with TRBD2. J lost 2 bases, V lost 2 bases, and 5 bases had no gene match. Germline assignment: CDR1 MNHNS and CDR2 SASEGT. The CDR3 spans 17 residues. Written as DNA, the CDR3 is TGTGCCAGCAGTGAAATCGGACTAGCGGGGGTTCAAGAGACCCAGTACTTC. Its translation is CASSEIGLAGVQETQYF.

In this sample, this clone turned up a few times. V and J are TRBV5-1 and TRBJ1-6; D is undetermined. The CDR3 sequence is 13 residues long. The V end lost 3 bases, the J end lost 13 bases, and 14 bases lay between the germline ends. Per the germline V gene, CDR1 is SGHRS and CDR2 is YFSETQ. Here the CDR3 reads CASSSQVMTPLHF. CDR3 DNA sequence: TGCGCCAGCAGCTCTCAGGTTATGACGCCCCTCCACTTT. Combining the CDR3 with reference TRBV5-1 and TRBJ1-6 gives the whole variable domain KAGVTQTPRYLIKTRGQQVTLSCSPISGHRSVSWYQQTPGQGLQFLFEYFSETQRNKGNFPGRFSGRQFSNSRSEMNVSTLELGDSALYLCASSSQVMTPLHFGNGTRLTVT.

J is TRBJ2-7 and V is TRBV29-1; 10 positions agree with TRBD1. Germline V CDR1 and CDR2: SQVTM, ANQGSEA. This CDR3 region has 13 residues. Losses at the gene ends were 7 bases for V and 5 bases for J; bases not matched to a gene: 8. CDR3: CSGSMDRGNEQYF. The CDR3 DNA reads as TGCAGCGGTTCTATGGACAGGGGGAACGAGCAGTACTTC.

This chain uses TRBV11-1 with TRBJ2-2, with D possibly TRBD1 on 5 matching bases. CDR1 is SGHAT, CDR2 FQDESV, per germline (reference sequence). Trimming took 6 bases from V and 1 from J, leaving 15 bases between them. The CDR3 runs 16 residues. CDR3 amino acids: CASSLRGWGNTGELFF. The CDR3 DNA reads as TGTGCCAGCAGTCTAAGGGGATGGGGGAACACCGGGGAGCTGTTTTTT.

The chain links TRBV29-1 to TRBJ1-2; D may be TRBD1 (5 bases). The V gene lost 4 bases and the J gene lost 6 bases, with 9 bases spanning the gap. CDR1 and CDR2 from the germline V gene are SQVTM and ANQGSEA. CDR3 length: 11 amino acids. CDR3 nucleotides: TGCAGCGTTGGGGCAGGGAATGGCTACACCTTC. Protein sequence: CSVGAGNGYTF.

The V gene is TRBV12-3 or TRBV12-4, the J gene TRBJ2-1; TRBD2 might be the D (6 bases). CDR3 length: 13 residues. V was shortened by 3 bases and J by 9 bases, with 12 bases between the two germline ends. The CDR3: CASSFRTNAEQFF. The CDR3 DNA reads as TGTGCCAGCAGTTTCCGGACTAACGCTGAGCAGTTCTTC.

This clone was recorded once. Additional DNA sequences in this sample encode the identical CDR3. The genes are TRBV5-1 and TRBJ1-1; D is possibly TRBD1 (6 bases). Germline V gene sequence: CDR1 SGHRS, CDR2 YFSETQ. The CDR3 totals 14 residues. V was pared by 2 bases and J by 0 bases, with 8 bases between. This CDR3 reads CASSFTGLNTEAFF. CDR3 DNA sequence: TGCGCCAGCAGCTTCACAGGGTTGAACACTGAAGCTTTCTTT.